This TCR beta chain is drawn from a study of T cells in localized non-small cell lung cancer. CDR1 and CDR2 (germline): MNHEY, SMNVEV (reference sequence). This CDR3 contains 13 residues. V gave up 6 bases and J gave up 1 base, with 10 bases separating them. TCRdb's table, derived via immunoSEQ multiplex PCR, lists solely in-frame clones and lacks some. The sample has approximately 30,000 clones, approximately 93% seen once. A remark on this clone: The antigen is unknown.

Study observations and caveats: A raised T cell density in blood coincided with lengthier overall survival. Measurement of T cell clonality placed uninvolved adjacent lung highest, above the level in tumor. Adjacent lung held a median around 58 of the top 100 tumor clones. Tumor samples were not multi-region, leaving intratumor heterogeneity unexcluded.

The sequencing here drew on peripheral blood, taken before any cancer treatment. The clonotype originates from an older female donor with stage I lung adenocarcinoma. The rearrangement joins TRBV27 to TRBJ2-7; no clear D gene. This CDR3 is CASSHEGSYEQYF. The CDR3 DNA reads TGTGCCAGCAGCCATGAAGGGTCCTACGAGCAGTACTTC.